A selection of T cell receptor beta chains follows, all from one sample in a study of human T cells and chemical hapten exposure. TCRdb re-called the RACE reads through MiXCR, storing one row per CDR3 protein. The sample gives 95,000 to 150,000 distinct CDR3 sequences, 11% of which show up once; 2% to 2.5% is in the top ten. Sequencing was performed on whole blood, taken in connection with sensitization to the hapten diphenylcyclopropenone (DPC). These receptors originate from a woman aged 50 to 60 with alopecia areata. Some clones in this sample may be carry-over from other donors' samples. CDR3s include the opening cysteine and the closing phenylalanine or tryptophan. A D gene is named only where the DNA matches it firmly. Clone sizes are given selectively: once, few, many, or a class where the clone is expanded.

d_call,j_call,clone_size,v_call,cdr3_aa,cdr3_nt
TRBD1,TRBJ1-5,few,TRBV7-2,CASGEGARAVEPQHF,TGTGCCAGCGGAGAGGGGGCTCGGGCTGTTGAGCCCCAGCATTTT
-,TRBJ2-2,-,TRBV6-6,CASQGGTWNTGELFF,TGTGCCAGCCAAGGAGGGACTTGGAACACCGGGGAGCTGTTTTTT
-,TRBJ2-3,few,TRBV28,CASSPRTSTDTQYF,TGTGCCAGCAGTCCCAGGACCAGCACAGATACGCAGTATTTT
TRBD2,TRBJ2-3,many,TRBV4-2,CASSQRTSGSPDTQYF,TGTGCCAGCAGCCAACGGACTAGCGGGAGCCCAGATACGCAGTATTTT
-,TRBJ1-2,-,TRBV11-2,CASSLDRGPSSGYTF,TGTGCCAGCAGCTTAGATCGAGGACCTTCGTCTGGCTACACCTTC
TRBD1,TRBJ1-6,-,TRBV6-5,CASSPGQTNSPLHF,TGTGCCAGCAGTCCGGGACAGACTAATTCACCCCTCCACTTT
-,TRBJ1-3,many,TRBV7-8,CASSLVPQGSPGNTIYF,TGTGCCAGCAGCTTAGTTCCTCAGGGTTCCCCTGGAAACACCATATATTTT
-,TRBJ2-5,many,TRBV20-1,CSARRGETQYF,TGCAGTGCGAGGAGGGGGGAGACCCAGTACTTC
TRBD1,TRBJ2-7,-,TRBV5-1,CASSLWQGAVEQYF,TGCGCCAGCAGCTTGTGGCAGGGGGCGGTCGAGCAGTACTTC
-,TRBJ2-1,-,TRBV3-1,CASSPSGGVRSYNEQFF,TGTGCCAGCAGCCCGTCCGGCGGGGTCCGCTCCTACAATGAGCAGTTCTTC
-,TRBJ1-1,few,TRBV12-3/TRBV12-4,CASSLASRDTEAFF,TGTGCCAGCAGTTTAGCGTCGAGGGACACTGAAGCTTTCTTT
-,TRBJ1-6,-,TRBV27,CASTLWADSYNSPLHF,TGTGCCAGCACCCTATGGGCGGACAGCTATAATTCACCCCTCCACTTT
TRBD1,TRBJ1-2,-,TRBV7-2,CASSSVPGQDGYTF,TGTGCCAGCAGCTCCGTCCCGGGACAGGATGGCTACACCTTC
-,TRBJ1-2,-,TRBV12-3/TRBV12-4,CASSERGGYGYTF,TGTGCCAGCAGTGAAAGGGGTGGCTATGGCTACACCTTC
-,TRBJ2-1,-,TRBV24-1,CATSGIAASYNEQFF,TGTGCCACCAGTGGAATAGCGGCGTCCTACAATGAGCAGTTCTTC
-,TRBJ1-1,-,TRBV5-1,CASSPCVENTEAFF,TGCGCCAGCAGCCCCTGCGTCGAGAACACTGAAGCTTTCTTT
TRBD2,TRBJ2-7,-,TRBV6-5,CASSYGRVGEQYF,TGTGCCAGCAGTTACGGGAGGGTGGGCGAGCAGTACTTC